This T cell receptor (beta chain) stems from a study of cytomegalovirus exposure and HLA in healthy donors. PCR was performed using 60 Vbeta and 13 Jbeta primers. Data came from immunoSEQ multiplex PCR; TCRdb stores just in-frame clones and leaves some out. The table records 90,000 or so clones, about four fifths of them present only once. V lost 4 bases, J lost 0 bases, and 2 bases stayed unmatched. Germline V gene lookup returns CDR1 SEHNR and CDR2 FQNEAQ (reference sequence). CDR3 length: 14 residues. The chain uses TRBV7-9 and TRBJ2-5; 7 nucleotides match TRBD2. Sequenced: PBMCs. The TCR comes from a man in his sixties in good health and CMV-seronegative. The CDR3 DNA reads as TGTGCCAGCAGCTGGGGGGGGTACCAAGAGACCCAGTACTTC. Amino acids: CASSWGGYQETQYF.